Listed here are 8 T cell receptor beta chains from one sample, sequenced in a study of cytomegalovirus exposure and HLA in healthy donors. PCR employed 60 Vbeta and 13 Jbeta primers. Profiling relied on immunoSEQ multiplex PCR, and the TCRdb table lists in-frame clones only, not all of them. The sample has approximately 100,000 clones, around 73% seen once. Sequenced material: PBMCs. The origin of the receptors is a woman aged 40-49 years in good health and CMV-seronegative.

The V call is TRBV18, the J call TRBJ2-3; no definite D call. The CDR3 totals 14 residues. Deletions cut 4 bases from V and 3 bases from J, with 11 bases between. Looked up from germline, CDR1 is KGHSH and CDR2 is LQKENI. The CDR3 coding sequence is TGTGCCAGCTCACTTTTGGCGGTAACAGATACGCAGTATTTT. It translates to CASSLLAVTDTQYF.

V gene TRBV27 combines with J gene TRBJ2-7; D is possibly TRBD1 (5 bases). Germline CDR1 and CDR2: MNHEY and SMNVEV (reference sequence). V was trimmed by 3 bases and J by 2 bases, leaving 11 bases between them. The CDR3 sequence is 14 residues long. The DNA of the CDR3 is TGTGCCAGCAGTTTGGGGCAGTTCACCTACGAGCAGTACTTC. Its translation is CASSLGQFTYEQYF.

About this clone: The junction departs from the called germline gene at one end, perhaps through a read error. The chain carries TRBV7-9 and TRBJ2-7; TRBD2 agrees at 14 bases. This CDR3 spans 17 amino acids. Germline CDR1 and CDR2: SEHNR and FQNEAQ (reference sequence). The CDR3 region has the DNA TGTTCCAGCAGCCCTGGACCCGGGACTAGCGGGAGCTACGAGCAGTACTTC. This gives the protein CSSSPGPGTSGSYEQYF.

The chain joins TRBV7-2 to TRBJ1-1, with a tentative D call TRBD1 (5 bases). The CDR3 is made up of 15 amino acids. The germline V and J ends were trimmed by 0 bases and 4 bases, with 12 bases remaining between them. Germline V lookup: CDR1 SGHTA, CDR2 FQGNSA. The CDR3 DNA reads TGTGCCAGCAGCTTAGCGTCCGGTGGGGCCACTGAAGCTTTCTTT. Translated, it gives CASSLASGGATEAFF.

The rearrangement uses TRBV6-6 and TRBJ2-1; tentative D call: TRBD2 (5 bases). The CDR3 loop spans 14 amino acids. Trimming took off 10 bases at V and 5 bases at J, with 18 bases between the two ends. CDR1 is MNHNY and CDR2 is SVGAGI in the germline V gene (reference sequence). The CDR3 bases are TGTGCCACGAACAGACGAGCGGAAAACAATGAGCAGTTCTTC. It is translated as CATNRRAENNEQFF.

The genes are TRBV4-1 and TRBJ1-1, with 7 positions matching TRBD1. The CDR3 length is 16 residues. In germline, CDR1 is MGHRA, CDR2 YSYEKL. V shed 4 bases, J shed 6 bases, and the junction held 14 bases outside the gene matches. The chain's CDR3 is CASSPRQGPYSPEAFF. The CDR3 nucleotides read TGCGCCAGCAGCCCTAGACAGGGACCCTACTCACCTGAAGCTTTCTTT.

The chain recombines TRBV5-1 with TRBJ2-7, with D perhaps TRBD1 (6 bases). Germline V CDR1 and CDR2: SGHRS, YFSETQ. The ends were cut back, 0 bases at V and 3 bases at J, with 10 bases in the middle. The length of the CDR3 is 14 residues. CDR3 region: CASSLDRAGYEQYF. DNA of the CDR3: TGCGCCAGCAGCTTGGACAGGGCAGGCTACGAGCAGTACTTC.

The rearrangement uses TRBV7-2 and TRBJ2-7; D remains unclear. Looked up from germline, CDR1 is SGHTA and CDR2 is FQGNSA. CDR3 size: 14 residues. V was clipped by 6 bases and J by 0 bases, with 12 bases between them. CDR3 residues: CASSSLPSSYEQYF. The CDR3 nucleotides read TGTGCCAGCAGTTCCCTACCTAGCTCCTACGAGCAGTACTTC.